One sample yielded the 2 T cell receptor beta chains listed below, sequenced in a study of TIL therapy for anti-PD-1-resistant metastatic lung cancer. The libraries were made with immunoSEQ v3. Using immunoSEQ multiplex PCR, the repertoire was profiled, and TCRdb retains in-frame clones only, with some absent. The data hold about 10,000 clones, with 50% to 65% observed a single time. Time point described: pre-treatment sample, taken before nivolumab and TIL therapy. The tumor samples were excised metastases, mostly pleural nodules or supraclavicular lymph nodes. The source was tumor tissue, collected at baseline. The receptors originated from a person aged 25 to 85 with non-small cell lung cancer.

The J gene is TRBJ1-3, the V gene TRBV28; TRBD1 matches 7 bases. Germline V gene lookup returns CDR1 MDHEN and CDR2 SYDVKM. V trimming: 8 bases; J trimming: 8 bases; junction bases outside the gene matches: 6. This CDR3 contains 12 residues. CDR3 DNA: TGTGCCAGCCGGAACAGGGGTGACACCATATATTTT. Protein product: CASRNRGDTIYF.

The chain is built from TRBV5-4 and TRBJ2-1; 13 bases are a match to TRBD2. Germline V gene lookup returns CDR1 SGHNT and CDR2 YYREEE (reference sequence). The trim removed 5 bases at V and 9 bases at J, leaving 14 bases unmatched. This CDR3 comprises 17 residues. The CDR3 reads CASSPGDGLAGAVEQFF. Written as DNA, the CDR3 is TGTGCCAGCAGTCCAGGAGACGGACTAGCGGGAGCTGTTGAGCAGTTCTTC.